This T cell receptor (beta chain) was captured in a study of blood T cell repertoires in COVID-19. The wider study: Samples of COVID-19 (acute and convalescent) were obtained from the United States, Italy and Spain. T cells, B-cell-depleted T cells, or PBMCs supplied cDNA or gDNA.

The germline gives CDR1 SGHTA, CDR2 FQGNSA. CDR3 size: 15 residues. V was pared by 2 bases and J by 0 bases, with 5 bases between. In the authors' methods: Estimation of nucleated cell counts was performed using reference gene primer amplification. Assay used: immunoSEQ multiplex PCR; TCRdb lists only in-frame clones, some missing. Clonal size and the V and J genes are those of that table, whereas D and trimming came from the DNA. The sample contains about 47,000 clones, over 80% of which appear only once. V usage is TRBV7-2 and J usage is TRBJ2-6; D gene unclear. The sequenced sample consisted of peripheral blood. This sequence originates from a man between 65 and 85 years old with active COVID-19. CDR3 protein: CASSLIVSGANVLTF. The CDR3, as DNA: TGTGCCAGCAGCTTAATCGTCTCTGGGGCCAACGTCCTGACTTTC.